This TCR beta chain was retrieved from a study of T cell responses to AZD1222 COVID-19 vaccine. General study findings and limits: Reports indicate that nearly half of spike-specific TCRs are directed at unmutated variant regions.

In the case of this clone: Its specificity is unknown.

The CDR3 is 14 residues long. Assay used: immunoSEQ multiplex PCR; TCRdb lists only in-frame clones, some missing. This table has 150,000 to 200,000 clones, almost 95% appearing once. J is TRBJ1-4 and V is TRBV7-5; TRBD1 is taken as the D call from the table, unchecked against the DNA. TRBV7-5 is tagged as a pseudogene. The source was peripheral blood, collected on day 0 of AZD1222 vaccination. This clonotype was sampled from an adult in good health. CDR3 sequence reads: CARSAGTGIEKLFF. CDR3 nucleotide sequence: TGTGCCAGAAGCGCGGGGACAGGCATTGAAAAACTGTTTTTT.